This paragraph covers one TCR beta chain sequence. Germline V CDR1 and CDR2: SGDLS, YYNGEE. Trimming at V came to 4 bases and at J to 3 bases, leaving 6 bases not matched to a gene. The CDR3 loop spans 15 amino acids. RNA, at about 0.45 to 1 ug, was reverse transcribed with random hexamers. Across 54 Vbeta and 13 Jbeta, TCR beta CDR3 was amplified with immunoSEQ multiplex PCR. TCRdb recomputed calls from the immunoSEQ multiplex PCR reads with MiXCR, one row per CDR3 protein. This sample has roughly 300,000 distinct CDR3 sequences, with about 85% found just once. These data come from a study of CD8 T cells in Susac syndrome.

The gene calls are TRBV9 and TRBJ2-4, with 8 nucleotides matching TRBD1. The receptor's source is a human donor with multiple sclerosis. Sequencing input: CD8+ T cells from PBMCs. As DNA, the CDR3 is TGTGCCAGCAGCCCCGGACAGGGTATCAAAAACATTCAGTACTTC. This codes for CASSPGQGIKNIQYF.